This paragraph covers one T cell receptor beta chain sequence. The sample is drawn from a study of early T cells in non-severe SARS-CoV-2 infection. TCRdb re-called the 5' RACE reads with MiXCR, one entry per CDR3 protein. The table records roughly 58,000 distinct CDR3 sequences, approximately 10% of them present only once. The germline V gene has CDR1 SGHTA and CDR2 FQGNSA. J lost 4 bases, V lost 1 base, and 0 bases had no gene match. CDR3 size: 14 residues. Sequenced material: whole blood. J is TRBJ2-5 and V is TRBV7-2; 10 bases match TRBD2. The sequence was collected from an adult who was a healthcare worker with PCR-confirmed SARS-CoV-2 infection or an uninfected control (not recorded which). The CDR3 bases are TGTGCCAGCAGCTTAGTAGCGGGGGGAGAGACCCAGTACTTC. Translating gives CASSLVAGGETQYF.